Listed here are 3 T cell receptor beta chains from one sample, sequenced in a study of cytomegalovirus exposure and HLA in healthy donors. Amplification used 60 Vbeta primers and 13 Jbeta primers. The protocol was immunoSEQ multiplex PCR, while the TCRdb copy is restricted to in-frame clones and leaves out a portion. Among hundreds of thousands of clones listed, roughly 70% were seen once. Source material: PBMCs. The receptors come from a female donor in good health and CMV-seronegative.

The V and J genes are TRBV7-9 and TRBJ1-1; no clear D. Trimming pared 0 bases from V and 0 bases from J, leaving 8 bases between. Germline V gene lookup returns CDR1 SEHNR and CDR2 FQNEAQ (reference sequence). This CDR3 has 15 residues. The CDR3 protein is CASSLARAMNTEAFF. The CDR3 coding sequence is TGTGCCAGCAGCTTAGCACGCGCCATGAACACTGAAGCTTTCTTT.

This chain uses TRBV9 with TRBJ1-5, with D perhaps matching TRBD1 (5 bases). CDR1 is SGDLS, CDR2 YYNGEE, per germline. V gave up 1 base and J gave up 7 bases, with 9 bases separating them. The CDR3 is 13 amino acids. This CDR3 reads CASSVSGNQPQHF. The CDR3 nucleotides are TGTGCCAGCAGCGTATCAGGGAACCAGCCCCAGCATTTT.

The rearrangement links TRBV28 to TRBJ2-7, with a weak D call TRBD1 (5 bases). CDR3 length equals 13 residues. Trimming removed 6 bases from V and 3 bases from J, with 12 bases in between. Germline V CDR1 and CDR2: MDHEN, SYDVKM. Here the CDR3 DNA reads TGTGCCAGCAGCCCCCCGACAGACTACGAGCAGTACTTC. The encoded protein is CASSPPTDYEQYF. The variable domain in full, with the rest retrieved from reference TRBV28 and TRBJ2-7, is DVKVTQSSRYLVKRTGEKVFLECVQDMDHENMFWYRQDPGLGLRLIYFSYDVKMKEKGDIPEGYSVSREKKERFSLILESASTNQTSMYLCASSPPTDYEQYFGPGTRLTVT.